This is a list of T cell receptor beta chains from one sample in a study of blood T cell repertoires in COVID-19. Method: immunoSEQ multiplex PCR; TCRdb's copy keeps in-frame clones and lacks some. The sample holds approximately 400,000 clones, roughly 90% seen once. Sequenced material: peripheral blood. The receptors originated from a man in his forties with acute or convalescent COVID-19. Each CDR3 is given with its conserved first and last residue. Each record gives: clone size, J gene, V gene, D gene, CDR3 length, CDR3 protein, CDR3 DNA. The D gene is left open where the match is weak. Only part of the rows carry a size: once, few, many, or a class if the clone is expanded.

clone_size: NA
j_call: TRBJ2-7
v_call: TRBV19
d_call: NA
cdr3_length: 12
cdr3_aa: CASSRTPYEQYF
cdr3_nt: TGTGCCAGTAGTCGAACACCTTACGAGCAGTACTTC

clone_size: NA
j_call: TRBJ2-3
v_call: TRBV12-3/TRBV12-4
d_call: NA
cdr3_length: 13
cdr3_aa: CASRAEYIDTQYF
cdr3_nt: TGTGCCAGCAGGGCTGAATACATTGATACGCAGTATTTT

clone_size: NA
j_call: TRBJ2-2
v_call: TRBV7-3
d_call: NA
cdr3_length: 16
cdr3_aa: CASSLTGVSNTGELFF
cdr3_nt: TGTGCCAGCAGCTTAACAGGGGTTTCGAACACCGGGGAGCTGTTTTTT

clone_size: NA
j_call: TRBJ1-2
v_call: TRBV4-3
d_call: TRBD1
cdr3_length: 14
cdr3_aa: CASSTDRGSHGYTF
cdr3_nt: TGCGCCAGCAGCACGGACAGGGGGTCTCATGGCTACACCTTC

clone_size: NA
j_call: TRBJ2-2
v_call: TRBV24-1
d_call: TRBD1
cdr3_length: 17
cdr3_aa: CATSELEQGEDTGELFF
cdr3_nt: TGTGCCACCAGTGAGTTAGAGCAGGGGGAAGACACCGGGGAGCTGTTTTTT

clone_size: NA
j_call: TRBJ2-7
v_call: TRBV18
d_call: TRBD1
cdr3_length: 15
cdr3_aa: CASSPGTGGAYEQYF
cdr3_nt: TGTGCCAGCTCACCTGGGACAGGGGGGGCCTACGAGCAGTACTTC

clone_size: NA
j_call: TRBJ1-2
v_call: TRBV30
d_call: NA
cdr3_length: 13
cdr3_aa: CAWSPDNHYGYTF
cdr3_nt: TGTGCCTGGAGTCCAGACAACCACTATGGCTACACCTTC

clone_size: NA
j_call: TRBJ1-2
v_call: TRBV28
d_call: NA
cdr3_length: 13
cdr3_aa: CASSGRITYGYTF
cdr3_nt: TGTGCCAGCAGTGGCAGGATTACCTATGGCTACACCTTC

clone_size: NA
j_call: TRBJ2-7
v_call: TRBV2
d_call: NA
cdr3_length: 11
cdr3_aa: CAITLEYEQYF
cdr3_nt: TGTGCCATTACTCTCGAGTACGAGCAGTACTTC

clone_size: NA
j_call: TRBJ1-5
v_call: TRBV19
d_call: NA
cdr3_length: 12
cdr3_aa: CASNDQGQPQHF
cdr3_nt: TGTGCCAGTAACGACCAGGGTCAGCCCCAGCATTTT

clone_size: NA
j_call: TRBJ2-5
v_call: TRBV15
d_call: NA
cdr3_length: 17
cdr3_aa: CATSREIAGADQETQYF
cdr3_nt: TGTGCCACCAGCAGAGAGATCGCAGGGGCAGACCAAGAGACCCAGTACTTC

clone_size: NA
j_call: TRBJ1-2
v_call: TRBV5-1
d_call: NA
cdr3_length: 13
cdr3_aa: CASSLGQMYGYTF
cdr3_nt: TGCGCCAGCAGCTTGGGACAGATGTATGGCTACACCTTC

clone_size: NA
j_call: TRBJ2-2
v_call: TRBV15
d_call: NA
cdr3_length: 15
cdr3_aa: CATSRDRVGTGELFF
cdr3_nt: TGTGCCACCAGCAGAGACAGGGTGGGCACCGGGGAGCTGTTTTTT

clone_size: NA
j_call: TRBJ2-5
v_call: TRBV21-1
d_call: NA
cdr3_length: 23
cdr3_aa: CASSPKFKPSGGSRGNIGETQYF
cdr3_nt: TGTGCCAGCAGCCCCAAGTTTAAGCCTAGCGGGGGGTCAAGGGGGAACATCGGAGAGACCCAGTACTTC

clone_size: NA
j_call: TRBJ2-2
v_call: TRBV19
d_call: TRBD2
cdr3_length: 16
cdr3_aa: CASSPGLAGITGELFF
cdr3_nt: TGTGCCAGTAGTCCAGGACTAGCGGGAATTACCGGGGAGCTGTTTTTT

clone_size: NA
j_call: TRBJ2-7
v_call: TRBV10-3
d_call: NA
cdr3_length: 13
cdr3_aa: CAISANRDYEQYF
cdr3_nt: TGTGCCATCAGTGCAAATCGGGACTACGAGCAGTACTTC

clone_size: NA
j_call: TRBJ1-2
v_call: TRBV5-4
d_call: TRBD1
cdr3_length: 15
cdr3_aa: CASSSNRGMNYGYTF
cdr3_nt: TGTGCCAGCAGCTCCAACAGGGGGATGAACTATGGCTACACCTTC

clone_size: NA
j_call: TRBJ2-1
v_call: TRBV4-1
d_call: TRBD2
cdr3_length: 18
cdr3_aa: CASSQDSATSLTYNEQFF
cdr3_nt: TGCGCCAGCAGCCAAGATTCAGCGACTAGCCTCACATACAATGAGCAGTTCTTC

clone_size: NA
j_call: TRBJ2-7
v_call: TRBV28
d_call: TRBD1
cdr3_length: 14
cdr3_aa: CASSRRGPGYEQYF
cdr3_nt: TGTGCCAGCAGTCGCAGGGGGCCAGGGTACGAGCAGTACTTC

clone_size: few
j_call: TRBJ1-1
v_call: TRBV7-2
d_call: TRBD1
cdr3_length: 18
cdr3_aa: CASSSRQAEDRGRGEAFF
cdr3_nt: TGTGCCAGCAGCTCGAGACAAGCTGAGGACAGGGGTCGTGGGGAAGCTTTCTTT

clone_size: few
j_call: TRBJ1-3
v_call: TRBV11-2
d_call: NA
cdr3_length: 15
cdr3_aa: CASSWGRSSGNTIYF
cdr3_nt: TGTGCCAGCAGCTGGGGGCGCAGCTCTGGAAACACCATATATTTT

clone_size: NA
j_call: TRBJ1-5
v_call: TRBV24-1
d_call: NA
cdr3_length: 15
cdr3_aa: CATTLGHRLRQPQHF
cdr3_nt: TGTGCCACCACCTTAGGACATCGGTTGCGTCAGCCCCAGCATTTT

clone_size: once
j_call: TRBJ2-1
v_call: TRBV5-1
d_call: TRBD2
cdr3_length: 17
cdr3_aa: CASSQPGLAGVANEQFF
cdr3_nt: TGCGCCAGCAGCCAGCCGGGGCTAGCGGGAGTGGCCAATGAGCAGTTCTTC

clone_size: NA
j_call: TRBJ1-4
v_call: TRBV6-6
d_call: NA
cdr3_length: 15
cdr3_aa: CASSYSRGTGEKLFF
cdr3_nt: TGTGCCAGCAGTTACTCACGGGGGACGGGTGAAAAACTGTTTTTT